Sequencing of this T cell receptor (beta chain) was carried out in a study of PD-1 blockade in mismatch repair-deficient tumors. Whole-study findings and limits: Rapid post-treatment expansion, then contraction, generally preceding radiologic response, marked tumor-resident clones.

PCR or immunohistochemistry showed mismatch repair deficiency in every enrolled patient. A few pembrolizumab responders had their TCRs sequenced. Notes on this clone: Antigen: not known.

Measured with immunoSEQ multiplex PCR; TCRdb has only the in-frame clones, and not every one. The sample has about 130,000 clones, approximately 91% seen once. The V segment lost 0 bases and the J segment 6 bases; nucleotides outside the gene matches: 8. Germline loops: CDR1 MNHNY, CDR2 SVGAGI (reference sequence). CDR3 length: 16 amino acids. The origin of this receptor is an adult with mismatch repair-deficient cancer. Sample: peripheral blood, taken 72 weeks after starting pembrolizumab. This sequence joins TRBV6-6 and TRBJ2-3, with 8 bases fitting TRBD2. The CDR3 DNA is TGTGCCAGCAGTTACTCCCTTGGACTAGCTGGGGATACGCAGTATTTT. Protein: CASSYSLGLAGDTQYF.